This record looks at one T cell receptor beta chain sequence and its context. Antigen: not known. CDR1 MDHEN and CDR2 SYDVKM come from the germline V gene. J was trimmed by 2 bases and V by 4 bases; bases with no gene match: 7. This CDR3 has 16 residues. This sample was taken from a study of response to subunit inactivated influenza vaccine. Study-wide results and caveats: A suggestion made by the authors is that each seasonal influenza vaccination recruits few new T cells.

TCRdb re-analysed the RT-PCR reads in MiXCR, keeping a single row per CDR3 protein. The table lists about 190,000 distinct CDR3 sequences, around 15% of them singletons. The sequenced sample was CD8+ T cells sorted from PBMCs, obtained roughly 5 days after vaccination. The chain employs TRBV28 and TRBJ2-7; 11 nucleotides match TRBD2. This TCR derives from a man aged 50 or older who received an inactivated influenza vaccine. For the CDR3, the DNA is TGTGCCAGCAGTTCCCTAATAGCGGGAGGGCCCTACGAGCAGTACTTC. Encoded protein: CASSSLIAGGPYEQYF.